This T cell receptor (beta chain) was recorded in a study of blood T cell repertoires in COVID-19. At the level of the study: COVID-19 samples, acute and convalescent, were from the United States, Italy and Spain.

Per the germline V gene, CDR1 is KGHDR and CDR2 is SFDVKD. J lost 4 bases, V lost 4 bases, and 7 bases had no gene match. This CDR3 contains 16 residues. Original processing notes: How many nucleated cells were present was estimated from reference gene primer amplification. Clones were read by immunoSEQ multiplex PCR, and TCRdb kept only the in-frame ones, dropping some. Clone size and the V and J calls come from that table; the DNA yielded D and trimming. This repertoire shows tens of thousands of clones, roughly 89% found once; its top ten account for more than 8%. Sequenced input: peripheral blood. The chain joins TRBV24-1 to TRBJ2-5; 11 bases map to TRBD2. The TCR sequence derives from a man younger than 45 with acute or convalescent COVID-19. CDR3 sequence (DNA): TGTGCCACCAGTGACCCCTCCGGGACTAGCGGAGAGACCCAGTACTTC. It translates to CATSDPSGTSGETQYF.